The 29 T cell receptor beta chains presented below share a single source sample, sequenced in a study of cytomegalovirus exposure and HLA in healthy donors. Method: immunoSEQ multiplex PCR; TCRdb's copy keeps in-frame clones and lacks some. The sample contains 150,000 or so clones, roughly 90% of which appear only once. The material sequenced was PBMCs. These receptor sequences come from a man between 18 and 35 years old in good health and CMV-seropositive.

Concerning this clone itself: Distinct nucleotide sequences in the sample also encode this CDR3. The chain uses TRBV27 and TRBJ2-7, with D possibly TRBD1 on 6 matching bases. CDR1 is MNHEY, CDR2 SMNVEV, per germline (reference sequence). The ends were cut back, 2 bases at V and 0 bases at J, with 11 bases in the middle. The CDR3 loop spans 15 amino acids. CDR3: CASSLMDSSSYEQYF. As DNA, the CDR3 is TGTGCCAGCAGTTTAATGGACAGTTCCTCCTACGAGCAGTACTTC.

V gene TRBV10-3 combines with J gene TRBJ2-5; 9 bases fit TRBD2. The V segment lost 4 bases and the J segment 1 base; nucleotides outside the gene matches: 1. CDR1 is ENHRY and CDR2 is SYGVKD in the germline V gene. There are 14 residues in the CDR3. Written as DNA, the CDR3 is TGTGCCATCAGTGGGACTAGCGTCCAAGAGACCCAGTACTTC. Its translation: CAISGTSVQETQYF.

This clone was picked up a small number of times. The chain has TRBV19 and TRBJ1-6, with D possibly being TRBD1 (5 bases). This CDR3 region has 15 residues. CDR1 is LNHDA, CDR2 SQIVND, per germline (reference sequence). Trimming took off 7 bases at V and 8 bases at J, with 18 bases between the two ends. The CDR3 DNA sequence: TGTGCCAGTAACACAGGCCCCGAACATCATTCACCCCTCCACTTT. This encodes CASNTGPEHHSPLHF.

The gene calls are TRBV5-1 and TRBJ2-2; D might be TRBD2 (6 bases). Germline lookup yields CDR1 SGHRS and CDR2 YFSETQ. Trimming pared 4 bases from V and 6 bases from J, leaving 10 bases between. The CDR3 is 13 residues long. The CDR3, as DNA: TGCGCCAGCAGCACCGGAGGGCCCGGGGAGCTGTTTTTT. Residues: CASSTGGPGELFF.

The rearrangement uses TRBV28 and TRBJ1-5, with D possibly TRBD1 on 6 matching bases. With 7 bases removed from V and 2 bases from J, the gap between germline ends came to 15 bases. Germline CDR1 reads MDHEN; CDR2 reads SYDVKM. This CDR3 region has 15 residues. Here the CDR3 DNA reads TGTGCCAGCAATGCCGCGGGGGCCCGCAATCAGCCCCAGCATTTT. Its protein product is CASNAAGARNQPQHF. The full variable domain, completed using reference TRBV28 and TRBJ1-5, is DVKVTQSSRYLVKRTGEKVFLECVQDMDHENMFWYRQDPGLGLRLIYFSYDVKMKEKGDIPEGYSVSREKKERFSLILESASTNQTSMYLCASNAAGARNQPQHFGDGTRLSIL.

The CDR3 coding sequence is TGTGCCAGCAGCCGCCTGGACAGACACAATGAGCAGTTCTTC. Translating gives CASSRLDRHNEQFF. The chain couples TRBV7-2 to TRBJ2-1; possibly TRBD1 for D (6 bases). The CDR3 is 14 residues long. Germline CDR1 SGHTA, CDR2 FQGNSA. Deletions cut 5 bases from V and 5 bases from J, with 13 bases between.

The chain has TRBV5-1 and TRBJ2-3, with 11 nucleotides matching TRBD2. V trimming: 3 bases; J trimming: 5 bases; junction bases outside the gene matches: 8. The CDR3 is 16 amino acids. Germline assignment: CDR1 SGHRS and CDR2 YFSETQ. The CDR3 is CASSSVAGGLQDTQYF. CDR3 DNA sequence: TGCGCCAGCAGCTCAGTAGCGGGAGGGTTACAAGATACGCAGTATTTT.

CDR3: CASSPGGVKSYEQYF. CDR3 nucleotide sequence: TGTGCCAGCAGTCCCGGAGGGGTAAAGTCCTACGAGCAGTACTTC. V gene TRBV27 combines with J gene TRBJ2-7; the D gene is possibly TRBD2 (6 bases). The ends were cut back, 5 bases at V and 1 base at J, with 15 bases in the middle. The CDR3 is 15 residues long. Germline V gene sequence: CDR1 MNHEY, CDR2 SMNVEV (reference sequence).

This rearrangement joins TRBV7-2 to TRBJ1-1, with no clear D. V was shortened by 5 bases and J by 0 bases, with 7 bases between the two germline ends. This CDR3 spans 13 amino acids. Per germline, CDR1 SGHTA and CDR2 FQGNSA. In nucleotides, the CDR3 is TGTGCCAGCAGCCCTCCGGTGAACACTGAAGCTTTCTTT. This encodes CASSPPVNTEAFF.

This clone was picked up a small number of times. J is TRBJ2-7 and V is TRBV6-1; TRBD2 might be the D (5 bases). This CDR3 region has 12 residues. V lost 5 bases and J 9 bases, leaving 14 bases between the germline ends. The germline V gene has CDR1 MNHNS and CDR2 SASEGT. Here the CDR3 DNA reads TGTGCCAGCAGTACCTCCCGCGGGTCGCAGTACTTC. Residues: CASSTSRGSQYF.

The chain combines TRBV7-9 with TRBJ2-5; tentative D call: TRBD2 (5 bases). V was shortened by 5 bases and J by 1 base, with 11 bases between the two germline ends. Germline V gene lookup returns CDR1 SEHNR and CDR2 FQNEAQ (reference sequence). The CDR3 is 14 amino acids. CDR3 loop: CASSQTGVQETQYF. CDR3 sequence (DNA): TGTGCCAGCAGCCAAACCGGGGTCCAAGAGACCCAGTACTTC.

The chain is built from TRBV6-1 and TRBJ2-5; 7 positions match TRBD2. The CDR3 runs 13 residues. V was pared by 6 bases and J by 5 bases, with 6 bases of the junction left unmatched. Germline loops: CDR1 MNHNS, CDR2 SASEGT. The CDR3 nucleotides are TGTGCCAGCAGAACAGACGGGAGGGAGACCCAGTACTTC. Translated: CASRTDGRETQYF.

In DNA, the CDR3 is TGTGCCAGTAGTACGTTCCAGGGGCGCGGCAATCAGCCCCAGCATTTT. It translates to CASSTFQGRGNQPQHF. The V call is TRBV19, the J call TRBJ1-5, with D maybe TRBD1 (6 bases). V lost 4 bases and J 2 bases, leaving 15 bases between the germline ends. Germline-derived CDR1 and CDR2 are LNHDA and SQIVND (reference sequence). The CDR3 covers 16 residues.

This chain uses TRBV18 with TRBJ1-3, with TRBD1 matching 7 bases. J lost 1 base, V lost 5 bases, and 8 bases had no gene match. This CDR3 spans 16 amino acids. Germline V gene lookup returns CDR1 KGHSH and CDR2 LQKENI. The CDR3 nucleotides are TGTGCCAGCTCATCCCAGACAGGGAGGTCTGGAAACACCATATATTTT. Its protein is CASSSQTGRSGNTIYF.

V usage is TRBV30 and J usage is TRBJ1-5, with D hard to call. Germline V lookup: CDR1 GTSNPN, CDR2 SVGIG (reference sequence). The V end lost 4 bases, the J end lost 4 bases, and 17 bases lay between the germline ends. This CDR3 is built from 15 residues. CDR3 coding DNA: TGTGCCTGGATGGAGGGTTCCCACCCGAATCAGCCCCAGCATTTT. Protein product: CAWMEGSHPNQPQHF.

The gene calls are TRBV6-6 and TRBJ2-2, with a tentative D call TRBD2 (5 bases). Looked up from germline, CDR1 is MNHNY and CDR2 is SVGAGI (reference sequence). The V end was cut by 2 bases, the J end by 5 bases, with 6 bases between. This CDR3 region has 13 residues. The CDR3 sequence is CASSYPGTGELFF. In nucleotides, the CDR3 is TGTGCCAGCAGTTACCCGGGGACCGGGGAGCTGTTTTTT.

The chain uses TRBV6-5 and TRBJ1-1; the D gene is possibly TRBD1 (5 bases). The CDR3 runs to 15 residues. Per the germline V gene, CDR1 is MNHEY and CDR2 is SVGAGI. Between the trimmed V and J ends, which lost 0 bases and 2 bases, there was a span of 10 bases. The CDR3 DNA follows: TGTGCCAGCAGTTACTCCGGGGGGGTTAACACTGAAGCTTTCTTT. Translating gives CASSYSGGVNTEAFF.

CDR3 bases: TGTGCCAGCAGCCGGAGAATGGAGGAAAAACTGTTTTTT. This codes for CASSRRMEEKLFF. V and J are TRBV5-6 and TRBJ1-4; no reliable D call. The germline gives CDR1 SGHDT, CDR2 YYEEEE. The V end was cut by 4 bases, the J end by 8 bases, with 12 bases between. This CDR3 comprises 13 residues.

The chain uses TRBV6-4 and TRBJ2-7; 11 bases match TRBD2. This CDR3 has 17 amino acids. Germline V gives CDR1 MRHNA, CDR2 SNTAGT. The J segment lost 0 bases and the V segment lost 0 bases, leaving 4 bases of the junction unmatched. Written as DNA, the CDR3 is TGTGCCAGCAGTGACTCGAGCGGGACTAGCGGCTCCTACGAGCAGTACTTC. This codes for CASSDSSGTSGSYEQYF.

The sample holds one count of this clone. The chain carries TRBV6-1 and TRBJ2-7; 9 nucleotides align to TRBD1. Germline CDR1 is MNHNS and CDR2 is SASEGT. The CDR3 is made up of 14 amino acids. Trimming removed 1 base from V and 4 bases from J; junction bases left unmatched: 2. This CDR3 reads CASSEDRGRYEQYF. In DNA form, the CDR3 reads TGTGCCAGCAGTGAAGACAGGGGGCGTTACGAGCAGTACTTC.

V usage is TRBV6-6 and J usage is TRBJ2-1, with TRBD2 matching 7 bases. The CDR3 spans 16 residues. Per the germline V gene, CDR1 is MNHNY and CDR2 is SVGAGI (reference sequence). V lost 0 bases to trimming and J lost 7 bases; unmatched junction nucleotides: 9. CDR3 protein: CASSYSRAGRQNEQFF. The CDR3 DNA sequence: TGTGCCAGCAGTTACTCGAGAGCGGGGAGGCAAAATGAGCAGTTCTTC.

This sequence joins TRBV14 and TRBJ2-5, with D unresolved. Per the germline V gene, CDR1 is SGHDN and CDR2 is FVKESK. V was cut by 0 bases and J by 7 bases, with 6 bases left in between. This CDR3 region has 12 residues. The CDR3 loop reads CASSQEGVTQYF. The CDR3 DNA is TGTGCCAGCAGCCAAGAGGGCGTGACCCAGTACTTC.

The V and J genes are TRBV6-5 and TRBJ1-1; a weak D match, TRBD1 (5 bases). Germline CDR1 is MNHEY and CDR2 is SVGAGI. The CDR3 contains 13 residues. Deletions cut 2 bases from V and 11 bases from J, with 15 bases between. CDR3 region: CASSYEAGSGAFF. CDR3 coding DNA: TGTGCCAGCAGTTACGAAGCGGGATCAGGGGCTTTCTTT.

The chain employs TRBV6-1 and TRBJ2-7, with TRBD1 identical over 9 bases. CDR1 is MNHNS, CDR2 SASEGT, per germline. V lost 4 bases and J lost 4; bases outside the gene matches: 11. The CDR3 has 16 residues. DNA for the CDR3: TGTGCCAGCAGTGTCGCTTCGGGACAGGGCTTTTACGAGCAGTACTTC. This encodes CASSVASGQGFYEQYF.

V gene TRBV2 combines with J gene TRBJ2-7; TRBD1 is a possible D gene (6 bases). Trimming shortened V by 10 bases and J by 2 bases, and 15 bases separated the two germline ends. Germline V CDR1 and CDR2: SNHLY, FYNNEI. This CDR3 is 13 amino acids long. The CDR3 loop reads CATHQGLAYEQYF. CDR3 nucleotides: TGTGCCACCCACCAGGGGTTAGCCTACGAGCAGTACTTC.

This chain uses TRBV29-1 with TRBJ1-2; 9 bases match TRBD1. The CDR3 spans 14 residues. V lost 0 bases and J lost 5; bases outside the gene matches: 4. CDR1 and CDR2 (germline): SQVTM, ANQGSEA. This CDR3 is CSVEEDRGSYGYTF. The CDR3 coding sequence is TGCAGCGTTGAAGAGGACAGGGGCTCTTATGGCTACACCTTC.

V usage is TRBV5-1 and J usage is TRBJ2-3; a possible D gene is TRBD1 (7 bases). CDR3 length: 18 residues. V was shortened by 1 base and J by 6 bases, with 24 bases between the two germline ends. From germline, CDR1 is SGHRS and CDR2 YFSETQ. DNA of the CDR3: TGCGCCAGCAGCTTGCCCGTGGGGACCCCCAGGGGGAGGGATACGCAGTATTTT. Its protein is CASSLPVGTPRGRDTQYF.

The chain recombines TRBV6-6 with TRBJ1-1, with D uncertain. CDR1 and CDR2 (germline): MNHNY, SVGAGI (reference sequence). This CDR3 has 15 residues. The V and J ends lost 0 bases and 0 bases respectively, with 8 bases between them. CDR3 DNA sequence: TGTGCCAGCAGTTACTCAGGCGGGATGAACACTGAAGCTTTCTTT. It specifies CASSYSGGMNTEAFF.

The genes are TRBV19 and TRBJ2-1; 12 bases are shared with TRBD2. Germline-derived CDR1 and CDR2 are LNHDA and SQIVND (reference sequence). This CDR3 is built from 16 residues. J lost 0 bases, V lost 6 bases, and 3 bases had no gene match. CDR3 sequence (DNA): TGTGCCAGTAGGGGACTAGCGGGTACCTCCTACAATGAGCAGTTCTTC. Protein sequence: CASRGLAGTSYNEQFF.